This TCR beta chain was recovered during a study of T-cell memory formation after mild COVID-19. The wider study: TCR clusters mostly belonged to single donors. Study observations and caveats: Contracting CD4+ clones sat mainly in CM and EM; CD8+ in EMRA.

As regards this clonotype: The target antigen is unknown.

Germline assignment: CDR1 SGHVS and CDR2 FQNEAQ. Trimming left V 1 base short and J 8 bases short, with 9 bases between. The CDR3 consists of 13 residues. TCRdb reprocessed the 5' RACE reads with MiXCR, giving one entry per CDR3 protein. The data contain 290,000 or so distinct CDR3 sequences, approximately 19% of them singletons. Material for sequencing was PBMCs or a T cell subset sorted from them (not recorded which). The origin of this receptor is a man aged 18 to 29 who had mild COVID-19 (a few samples of this study predate the infection). Cell type and time point are not known. The gene calls are TRBV7-8 and TRBJ2-4, with no clear D. CDR3 bases: TGTGCCAGCAGCTTAGTCGTTCGGGACATTCAGTACTTC. The encoded protein is CASSLVVRDIQYF.